This TCR beta chain was captured in a study of response to subunit inactivated influenza vaccine. Study-wide results and caveats: Authors suggested seasonal influenza vaccinations each recruit few new T cells.

This clonotype was observed a few times. Its antigen remains unknown. MiXCR was run by TCRdb on the RT-PCR reads, yielding one entry per CDR3 protein. The table has 610,000 or so distinct CDR3 sequences, around 13% seen once. The CDR3 is made up of 18 amino acids. The germline V gene has CDR1 LGHNA and CDR2 YSLEER. Trimming removed 0 bases at V and 0 bases at J, with 15 bases between. The V and J genes are TRBV4-3 and TRBJ2-1; D is possibly TRBD1 (5 bases). This clonotype was obtained from a man between 45 and 60 years old who received an inactivated influenza vaccine. The source was PBMCs from blood, collected approximately 13 days after vaccination. Here the CDR3 DNA reads TGCGCCAGCAGCCAAGATTGGGGCCCCCGAGGCTCCTACAATGAGCAGTTCTTC. Translating gives CASSQDWGPRGSYNEQFF.